This TCR beta chain was profiled in a study of CD8 T cells in ankylosing spondylitis. Study-wide results and limits: Disease-linked clones bore a CD8+ phenotype and were relatively rare in peripheral blood. A motif in TCR beta, a set of several highly homologous variants, appeared characteristic of ankylosing spondylitis blood.

This clonotype has at least ten counts. Its specificity is not known. In making TCR beta libraries, quantitative 5'-RACE with molecular barcodes was used. MiXCR, applied by TCRdb to the 5' RACE reads, yields one record per CDR3 protein. Seen here are roughly 130,000 distinct CDR3 sequences, around 7% observed once, and the top ten hold 10% to 15%. After removal of 2 bases from V and 7 bases from J, the junction contained 6 bases not matched to a gene. Germline-derived CDR1 and CDR2 are SGHRS and YFSETQ. This CDR3 spans 16 amino acids. The receptor was isolated from a male donor with ankylosing spondylitis or in good health (not recorded which). V gene TRBV5-1 combines with J gene TRBJ1-6, with 10 nucleotides matching TRBD1. Material for sequencing was blood, either unsorted or a sorted T cell fraction (not recorded which). CDR3 sequence: CASSFLRQGANSPLHF. CDR3 coding DNA: TGCGCCAGCAGCTTCTTACGACAGGGGGCAAATTCACCCCTCCACTTT.